The 15 T cell receptor beta chains in this list originate from one sample, sequenced in a study of a mutant IDH1 vaccine in newly diagnosed glioma. Their cognate antigens are unknown. The table came from immunoSEQ multiplex PCR; TCRdb's copy has only in-frame clones and leaves some out. There are 27,000 or so clones in the sample; more than 65% occur only once, and 7.2% lies in the top ten. Time point here: week 5, during vaccination. Mutant IDH1 20-mer peptide, at 300 ug, made up each vaccine dose, with topical imiquimod. The sample in question was PBMCs, obtained from a glioma patient whose treatment included an IDH1 peptide vaccine. All receptors come from a man aged 35-49 years with glioma. Some clones in this sample may be carry-over from other donors' samples.

The genes are TRBV5-4 and TRBJ1-2; D is unclear. The germline V gene encodes CDR1 SGHNT and CDR2 YYREEE (reference sequence). CDR3 length: 11 residues. Deletions cut 2 bases from V and 8 bases from J, with 7 bases between. As DNA, the CDR3 is TGTGCCAGCAGCTTTTACGGCGGCTACACCTTC. Its protein product is CASSFYGGYTF.

The V call is TRBV5-1, the J call TRBJ1-2, with 7 bases fitting TRBD1. The CDR3 has 13 residues. The V segment lost 5 bases and the J segment 7 bases; nucleotides outside the gene matches: 8. Germline CDR1 and CDR2: SGHRS and YFSETQ. CDR3 bases: TGCGCCAGCAGTCCCGACAGGGACGTTGGCTACACCTTC. Translation: CASSPDRDVGYTF. Based on the CDR3 plus reference TRBV5-1 and TRBJ1-2, the full variable domain is KAGVTQTPRYLIKTRGQQVTLSCSPISGHRSVSWYQQTPGQGLQFLFEYFSETQRNKGNFPGRFSGRQFSNSRSEMNVSTLELGDSALYLCASSPDRDVGYTFGSGTRLTVV.

This clone is termed medium-sized. The V gene is TRBV7-9, the J gene TRBJ1-3; D remains ambiguous. V lost 4 bases and J 0 bases, leaving 10 bases between the germline ends. The CDR3 has 15 residues. The germline V gene has CDR1 SEHNR and CDR2 FQNEAQ (reference sequence). CDR3 sequence (DNA): TGTGCCAGCAGCTCTGTCTTCCTCTCTGGAAACACCATATATTTT. Protein product: CASSSVFLSGNTIYF.

The chain joins TRBV9 to TRBJ2-3, with D perhaps TRBD2 (5 bases). V was trimmed by 0 bases and J by 0 bases, leaving 11 bases between them. This CDR3 spans 16 amino acids. The germline gives CDR1 SGDLS, CDR2 YYNGEE. In DNA form, the CDR3 reads TGTGCCAGCAGCGTAGTTGAGGGATTTAGCACAGATACGCAGTATTTT. Amino acid sequence: CASSVVEGFSTDTQYF.

The rearrangement links TRBV7-9 to TRBJ2-3; 12 bases fit TRBD2. V was pared by 4 bases and J by 1 base, with 6 bases of the junction left unmatched. The CDR3 runs to 17 residues. Germline V gene lookup returns CDR1 SEHNR and CDR2 FQNEAQ (reference sequence). CDR3 sequence reads: CASSSATSGGRTDTQYF. CDR3 nucleotides: TGTGCCAGCAGCTCAGCCACTAGCGGGGGGCGCACAGATACGCAGTATTTT.

This clone was observed a handful of times. This chain joins TRBV27 and TRBJ1-6; D is unresolved. The V end lost 7 bases, the J end lost 5 bases, and 6 bases lay between the germline ends. This CDR3 has 12 amino acids. CDR1 and CDR2 (germline): MNHEY, SMNVEV (reference sequence). The CDR3 nucleotides are TGTGCCAGCAAAGGGAATAATTCACCCCTCCACTTT. It yields the protein CASKGNNSPLHF.

The V gene is TRBV12-5, the J gene TRBJ1-1, with D unclear. The length of the CDR3 is 13 residues. Trimming pared 5 bases from V and 9 bases from J, leaving 16 bases between. The V gene's germline CDR1 is LGHNT and CDR2 FRNRAP. The DNA of the CDR3 is TGTGCTAGTGGTCCCCCCTCCGACGGGAAAGCTTTCTTT. This sequence encodes CASGPPSDGKAFF.

This clone has a handful of counts. The chain uses TRBV5-1 and TRBJ1-2; D possibly corresponds to TRBD1 (5 bases). The CDR3 consists of 14 residues. Trimming left V 0 bases short and J 2 bases short, with 8 bases between. Germline CDR1 reads SGHRS; CDR2 reads YFSETQ. DNA for the CDR3: TGCGCCAGCAGCTTGGACGGGGCCAACTATGGCTACACCTTC. It encodes CASSLDGANYGYTF.

The chain recombines TRBV9 with TRBJ2-2; D is possibly TRBD2 (6 bases). The V end lost 2 bases, the J end lost 0 bases, and 8 bases lay between the germline ends. There are 15 residues in the CDR3. Germline values: CDR1 SGDLS, CDR2 YYNGEE. As DNA, the CDR3 is TGTGCCAGCAGCGTGTCGGGGGCGAACACCGGGGAGCTGTTTTTT. It yields the protein CASSVSGANTGELFF. Full variable domain (missing parts from reference TRBV9 and TRBJ2-2): DSGVTQTPKHLITATGQRVTLRCSPRSGDLSVYWYQQSLDQGLQFLIQYYNGEERAKGNILERFSAQQFPDLHSELNLSSLELGDSALYFCASSVSGANTGELFFGEGSRLTVL.

The V gene is TRBV10-1, the J gene TRBJ1-2; D uncertain. Germline V gene lookup returns CDR1 WNHNN and CDR2 SYGVQD (reference sequence). The ends were cut back, 0 bases at V and 4 bases at J, with 6 bases in the middle. CDR3 length: 13 amino acids. CDR3 loop: CASSESRAYGYTF. The DNA for the CDR3 is TGCGCCAGCAGTGAGTCTCGGGCCTATGGCTACACCTTC.

This chain uses TRBV2 with TRBJ1-5; no definite D call. V lost 4 bases and J lost 6, with 10 bases in between. The germline V gene has CDR1 SNHLY and CDR2 FYNNEI. CDR3 length equals 13 residues. CDR3 nucleotides: TGTGCCAGCAGTGTTATAACTTTTCAGCCCCAGCATTTT. The encoded protein is CASSVITFQPQHF.

This sequence joins TRBV7-9 and TRBJ2-4, with 9 bases identical to TRBD2. Germline CDR1 is SEHNR and CDR2 is FQNEAQ (reference sequence). The CDR3 runs to 17 residues. With V trimmed by 5 bases and J by 7 bases, 15 bases remained unmatched. The CDR3 nucleotides are TGTGCCAGCAGCCCGGGACTAGCTACCTCCAACGGGAACATTCAGTACTTC. Translating gives CASSPGLATSNGNIQYF. Full variable domain (remainder filled in from reference TRBV7-9 and TRBJ2-4): DTGVSQNPRHKITKRGQNVTFRCDPISEHNRLYWYRQTLGQGPEFLTYFQNEAQLEKSRLLSDRFSAERPKGSFSTLEIQRTEQGDSAMYLCASSPGLATSNGNIQYFGAGTRLSVL.

J is TRBJ2-7 and V is TRBV19; TRBD2 is a possible D gene (5 bases). V shed 0 bases and J shed 6 bases, with 6 bases lying between them. This CDR3 has 12 amino acids. Germline CDR1 reads LNHDA; CDR2 reads SQIVND (reference sequence). The CDR3 reads CASSIEGSEQYF. Written as DNA, the CDR3 is TGTGCCAGTAGTATAGAAGGGAGCGAGCAGTACTTC.

This clone was detected once. The chain combines TRBV14 with TRBJ1-2; D ambiguous. CDR1 is SGHDN and CDR2 is FVKESK in the germline V gene. The CDR3 spans 12 residues. Trimming took 6 bases from V and 4 from J, leaving 9 bases between them. The CDR3 region has the DNA TGTGCCAGCAGTCCCACTCCCTATGGCTACACCTTC. Residues: CASSPTPYGYTF.

The count of this clone is one. V gene TRBV2 combines with J gene TRBJ1-2, with D uncertain. The V and J ends lost 5 bases and 8 bases respectively, with 9 bases between them. Germline CDR1 is SNHLY and CDR2 is FYNNEI. The CDR3 length is 11 residues. The CDR3 is CASSSVGGYTF. For the CDR3, the DNA is TGTGCCAGCAGTTCTGTGGGGGGCTACACCTTC.